One TCR beta chain is described in this entry. The sample comes from a study of blood T cell repertoires in COVID-19. The overall study: Acute and convalescent COVID-19 samples came from the United States, Italy and Spain. PBMCs, B-cell-depleted T cells, or T cells were the source of the cDNA or gDNA that made up the material.

Study processing details: Reference gene primers were amplified, and this amplification served to estimate nucleated cell counts. The assay was immunoSEQ multiplex PCR, and TCRdb's table has in-frame clones only and misses some. That table is the source of V, J and clone size, and D and trimming were worked out from the DNA. Here the sample spans 200,000 to 300,000 clones, roughly 89% being singletons. This CDR3 has 13 amino acids. V was pared by 3 bases and J by 3 bases, with 8 bases between. The rearrangement joins TRBV12-3 or TRBV12-4 to TRBJ1-1; D not resolved. The sequenced sample was peripheral blood. The receptor was derived from a woman aged 40 to 50 who had recovered from COVID-19. This CDR3 reads CASSFIGDTEAFF. In DNA form, the CDR3 reads TGTGCCAGCAGTTTTATCGGGGACACTGAAGCTTTCTTT.